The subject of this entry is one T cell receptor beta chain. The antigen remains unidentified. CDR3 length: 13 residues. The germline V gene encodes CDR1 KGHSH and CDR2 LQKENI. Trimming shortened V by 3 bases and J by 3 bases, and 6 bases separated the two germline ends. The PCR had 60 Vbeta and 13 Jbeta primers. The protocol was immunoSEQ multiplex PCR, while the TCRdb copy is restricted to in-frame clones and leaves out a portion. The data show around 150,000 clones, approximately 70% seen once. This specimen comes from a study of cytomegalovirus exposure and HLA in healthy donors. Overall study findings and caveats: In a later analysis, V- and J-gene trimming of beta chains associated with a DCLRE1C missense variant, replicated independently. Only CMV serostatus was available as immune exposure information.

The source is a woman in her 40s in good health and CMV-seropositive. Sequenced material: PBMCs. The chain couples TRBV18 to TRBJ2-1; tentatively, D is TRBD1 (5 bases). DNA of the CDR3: TGTGCCAGCTCACCTGGACACTACAATGAGCAGTTCTTC. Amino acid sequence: CASSPGHYNEQFF.